The 21 T cell receptor beta chains below come from one sample, sequenced in a study of T-cell reconstitution after alpha-beta-depleted transplantation in children. Unique molecular identifiers were incorporated when the TCRbeta library was constructed. TCRdb itself ran the PCR reads through MiXCR, one entry per CDR3 protein. The sample shows about 640,000 distinct CDR3 sequences, around a sixth of them seen only once. Sequencing was performed on PBMCs from the stem cell graft donor, taken from the stem cell graft. Receptor source: a human donor who donated a stem cell graft to a child with acute myeloid leukemia.

V usage is TRBV12-3 or TRBV12-4 and J usage is TRBJ1-5; a possible D gene is TRBD1 (5 bases). The CDR3 is made up of 15 amino acids. V was shortened by 3 bases and J by 1 base, with 10 bases between the two germline ends. The CDR3 DNA reads TGTGCCAGCAGTTTCGGCCGGGACAGCAATCAGCCCCAGCATTTT. It encodes CASSFGRDSNQPQHF.

This clonotype was detected only a few times. CDR3: CASSDRTGRSTDTQYF. The DNA for the CDR3 is TGTGCCAGCAGCGATAGGACAGGGAGAAGCACAGATACGCAGTATTTT. The rearrangement uses TRBV7-8 and TRBJ2-3; 8 bases line up with TRBD1. Germline CDR1 is SGHVS and CDR2 is FQNEAQ. The J segment lost 0 bases and the V segment lost 5 bases, leaving 7 bases of the junction unmatched. The CDR3 sequence is 16 residues long.

The genes are TRBV5-1 and TRBJ2-5; weak D call: TRBD2 (7 bases). In germline, CDR1 is SGHRS, CDR2 YFSETQ. The CDR3 has 15 residues. Trimming stripped 5 bases from V and 2 bases from J, with 16 bases between. In nucleotides, the CDR3 is TGCGCCAGCAGATGGGGAGGGGGGTCACAAGAGACCCAGTACTTC. Translating gives CASRWGGGSQETQYF.

V gene TRBV7-9 combines with J gene TRBJ1-1; the match to TRBD1 covers 7 bases. Per germline, CDR1 SEHNR and CDR2 FQNEAQ (reference sequence). Trimming cost V 5 bases and J 0 bases; bases outside gene matches: 9. The CDR3 loop spans 16 amino acids. In nucleotides, the CDR3 is TGTGCCAGCAGCCCCCTCCCGGGACAGTTGAACACTGAAGCTTTCTTT. Its protein is CASSPLPGQLNTEAFF.

This clonotype has a count of ten or more. The chain couples TRBV20-1 to TRBJ2-5, with 8 bases matching TRBD1. In germline, CDR1 is DFQATT, CDR2 SNEGSKA (reference sequence). V shed 3 bases and J 1 base; nucleotides not matched to a gene: 10. This CDR3 contains 16 residues. The CDR3 reads CSASKQGGLTQETQYF. The CDR3 coding sequence is TGCAGTGCTAGTAAACAGGGGGGATTAACCCAAGAGACCCAGTACTTC.

At least ten counts were recorded for this clonotype. The chain couples TRBV29-1 to TRBJ1-5; a possible D gene is TRBD1 (5 bases). Trimming pared 4 bases from V and 0 bases from J, leaving 13 bases between. The CDR3 is made up of 15 amino acids. Per the germline V gene, CDR1 is SQVTM and CDR2 is ANQGSEA. Here the CDR3 DNA reads TGCAGCGTTGGTGGGGGGGGAGGTAGCAATCAGCCCCAGCATTTT. Residues: CSVGGGGGSNQPQHF.

This clonotype has a handful of counts. The CDR3 nucleotides read TGTGCCAGCAGCGCCGGGGGGGGGGCATACAATGAGCAGTTCTTC. Amino acid sequence: CASSAGGGAYNEQFF. This rearrangement joins TRBV9 to TRBJ2-1; TRBD2 agrees at 8 bases. CDR3 size: 15 residues. V was clipped by 3 bases and J by 4 bases; unmatched bases: 6. Germline assignment: CDR1 SGDLS and CDR2 YYNGEE.

This clonotype showed up many times. DNA of the CDR3: TGCAGTGCCGGCGGGCAGGGGGCGAACGAGCAGTACTTC. Amino acids: CSAGGQGANEQYF. The genes are TRBV20-1 and TRBJ2-7, with 8 nucleotides matching TRBD1. Losses at the gene ends were 6 bases for V and 5 bases for J; bases not matched to a gene: 9. Germline loops: CDR1 DFQATT, CDR2 SNEGSKA (reference sequence). The CDR3 consists of 13 residues.

This clonotype has more than one count but fewer than ten. J is TRBJ2-2 and V is TRBV29-1; D call uncertain. Between the trimmed V and J ends, which lost 4 bases and 0 bases, there was a span of 9 bases. Germline V lookup: CDR1 SQVTM, CDR2 ANQGSEA. This CDR3 region has 14 residues. The CDR3 nucleotides are TGCAGCGTTGGAGATCTGGCGAACACCGGGGAGCTGTTTTTT. It specifies CSVGDLANTGELFF.

The rearrangement uses TRBV5-5 and TRBJ1-4; no definite D call. In germline, CDR1 is SGHKS, CDR2 YYEKEE (reference sequence). The CDR3 runs to 13 residues. Trimming pared 2 bases from V and 5 bases from J, leaving 7 bases between. The CDR3 sequence is CASSFPLNEKLFF. CDR3 coding DNA: TGTGCCAGCAGCTTCCCCTTAAATGAAAAACTGTTTTTT.

This clonotype was seen a handful of times. The chain employs TRBV21-1 and TRBJ2-1; the table's D call of TRBD2 was not tested on the DNA. TRBV21-1 is deemed a pseudogene. The CDR3 sequence is 17 residues long. CDR3 nucleotide sequence: TGTGCCAGCGTTACCCAGAGGGGACTGAGCTCCTACAATGAGCAGTTCTTC. This codes for CASVTQRGLSSYNEQFF.

This clonotype was detected a few times. V gene TRBV6-5 combines with J gene TRBJ1-1; D is uncertain. Trimming took off 2 bases at V and 3 bases at J, with 7 bases between the two ends. This CDR3 has 13 residues. The germline V gene has CDR1 MNHEY and CDR2 SVGAGI. The CDR3 DNA reads as TGTGCCAGCAGTTACAGGGCAGACACTGAAGCTTTCTTT. It is translated as CASSYRADTEAFF.

This clonotype appeared many times. The chain joins TRBV15 to TRBJ2-1; TRBD1 is a possible D gene (5 bases). V lost 6 bases and J 4 bases, leaving 16 bases between the germline ends. Germline V gene lookup returns CDR1 LNHNV and CDR2 YYDKDF (reference sequence). The CDR3 has 15 residues. The CDR3 DNA reads as TGTGCCACCAGTAGAAACAGGAATCGTTACAATGAGCAGTTCTTC. Amino acids: CATSRNRNRYNEQFF.

V and J are TRBV28 and TRBJ2-2; possibly TRBD1 or TRBD2 for D (5 bases each). The CDR3 length is 15 residues. Looked up from germline, CDR1 is MDHEN and CDR2 is SYDVKM. Deletions cut 4 bases from V and 7 bases from J, with 16 bases between. Here the CDR3 DNA reads TGTGCCAGCAGTTCCTTTTCGGGACGCGGCGGGGAGCTGTTTTTT. Translation: CASSSFSGRGGELFF.

This clonotype was counted only a few times. V is TRBV6-5 and J is TRBJ1-1; the D gene is possibly TRBD1 (6 bases). Per germline, CDR1 MNHEY and CDR2 SVGAGI. This CDR3 is built from 15 residues. Trimming cost V 0 bases and J 5 bases, with 13 bases left between them. The CDR3 nucleotides read TGTGCCAGCAGTTACTCCGCAGGGGTTTTGACTGAAGCTTTCTTT. Encoded protein: CASSYSAGVLTEAFF.

This clonotype was seen repeatedly, ten times or more. CDR3 bases: TGTGCCAGCAGCCCCCCTTCCTACAATGAGCAGTTCTTC. It translates to CASSPPSYNEQFF. J is TRBJ2-1 and V is TRBV7-2; no definite D call. V dropped 5 bases and J dropped 1 base, with 6 bases sitting between them. The germline V gene encodes CDR1 SGHTA and CDR2 FQGNSA. The CDR3 has 13 amino acids.

This clonotype came up many times. The chain joins TRBV24-1 to TRBJ2-1; D unresolved. V dropped 6 bases and J dropped 6 bases, with 14 bases sitting between them. The germline V gene has CDR1 KGHDR and CDR2 SFDVKD. The CDR3 extends over 14 amino acids. CDR3 in amino acids: CATSSGLSLNEQFF. In DNA, the CDR3 is TGTGCCACCAGTAGTGGCCTTAGCCTCAATGAGCAGTTCTTC.

The rearrangement links TRBV10-3 to TRBJ1-2; 10 nucleotides align to TRBD1. This CDR3 is 16 amino acids long. The V and J ends lost 3 bases and 8 bases, in that order; junction bases with no gene match: 12. Germline CDR1 is ENHRY and CDR2 is SYGVKD. The CDR3 sequence is CAISDPAGQGMRGYTF. The CDR3 DNA follows: TGTGCCATCAGTGACCCGGCGGGACAGGGGATGAGGGGCTACACCTTC.

Of note for this clonotype: This sequence may be a read error, since a much larger clone differs from it by one base. This rearrangement joins TRBV29-1 to TRBJ1-3, with D unclear. The CDR3 runs 13 residues. Trimming took off 3 bases at V and 2 bases at J, with 8 bases between the two ends. Per germline, CDR1 SQVTM and CDR2 ANQGSEA. The CDR3, as DNA: TGCAGCGTTGAGTTGTCTGCTGGAAACACCATATATTTT. Translating gives CSVELSAGNTIYF.

This chain uses TRBV6-1 with TRBJ1-1, with D tentatively TRBD1 (6 bases). Trimming shortened V by 3 bases and J by 1 base, and 12 bases separated the two germline ends. CDR1 and CDR2 from the germline V gene are MNHNS and SASEGT. The CDR3 is 15 residues long. The CDR3 sequence is CASSDQGSRNTEAFF. In nucleotides, the CDR3 is TGTGCCAGCAGTGACCAGGGGTCCAGGAACACTGAAGCTTTCTTT.

This clonotype was seen only a few times. This chain links TRBV20-1 with TRBJ2-1; the D gene could be TRBD1 or TRBD2 (5 bases each). The germline gives CDR1 DFQATT, CDR2 SNEGSKA (reference sequence). The CDR3 is 16 amino acids. With 0 bases removed from V and 7 bases from J, the gap between germline ends came to 19 bases. The CDR3 DNA is TGCAGTGCTAGAGAGCCCGCTTGGGGACGTCGGAATGAGCAGTTCTTC. It codes for CSAREPAWGRRNEQFF.